This TCR beta chain was captured in a study of response to subunit inactivated influenza vaccine. Study-wide points: Authors suggested seasonal influenza vaccinations each recruit few new T cells.

This clonotype is labeled medium-sized (0.01 to 0.1%). Antigen: not known. Each CDR3 protein gets one entry after TCRdb re-called the RT-PCR reads with MiXCR. The sample includes 500,000 to 600,000 distinct CDR3 sequences, approximately 15% of them seen just once. The V gene's germline CDR1 is ENHRY and CDR2 SYGVKD. The CDR3 runs to 11 residues. Trimming stripped 3 bases from V and 9 bases from J, with 6 bases between. The TCR comes from a man aged 45-69 years who received an inactivated influenza vaccine. V usage is TRBV10-3 and J usage is TRBJ2-1; unclear D gene. Sequences were derived from CD4+ T cells sorted from PBMCs, sampled around 25 months after vaccination. CDR3 DNA sequence: TGTGCCATCAGTGAATTGGGTGAGCAGTTCTTC. Translated: CAISELGEQFF.